This T cell receptor beta chain was sequenced during a study of T-cell reconstitution after alpha-beta-depleted transplantation in children. This CDR3 has 13 amino acids. Germline V lookup: CDR1 PRHDT, CDR2 FYEKMQ (reference sequence). The V and J ends lost 1 base and 8 bases respectively, with 11 bases between them. TCRbeta library preparation incorporated unique molecular identifiers. TCRdb re-called the PCR reads through MiXCR, storing one row per CDR3 protein. The sample contains about 540,000 distinct CDR3 sequences, around 20% of which appear only once. V usage is TRBV13 and J usage is TRBJ1-2; a weak D match, TRBD1 (6 bases). The clonotype was recovered from a human donor who donated a stem cell graft to a child with acute lymphoblastic leukemia. The sequenced sample was PBMCs from the stem cell graft donor, obtained from the stem cell graft. CDR3 bases: TGTGCCAGCAGCTTAGAAGAGGGGGGGGGCTACACCTTC. This sequence encodes CASSLEEGGGYTF.